This T cell receptor beta chain was documented in a study of blood T cell repertoires in COVID-19 (dated by TCRdb to between 2020 and 2021). Regarding the complete study: Collaborator samples came from the United States, Italy and Spain and covered acute and convalescent phases of COVID-19. The prospective study material was composed of cDNA or gDNA derived from T cells, B-cell-depleted T cells, or PBMCs. The dataset comprised deeply sampled blood TCRbeta repertoires from subjects exposed to, actively infected with, or recovered from COVID-19. The repertoires were released in a freely available public database meant as a resource for research on the immune response to SARS-CoV-2. The samples were drawn from the first 160 participants of the ongoing ImmuneRACE study and from over 950 subjects provided by 6 global collaborators. The sample metadata nearly always contained a de-identified subject ID, COVID-19 status, age in years and sex. HLA class I and class II types, where available, came from metadata supplied by the sample provider rather than from assay-based typing. General study outcomes and caveats: The amount of clinical and demographic metadata varied by source and participant and was provided uncurated.

This clone appeared a few times. Its antigen specificity is not known. No base qualities exist here, and no much larger clone lies one base off it. Its CDR3 holds 14 amino acids, cysteine through phenylalanine. The sequence is cut down to CDR3 DNA, 42 bases in frame from base 1. V loses 7 bases, J loses 4 bases, and the germline ends lie 16 bases apart. According to the germline V gene, CDR1 reads MNHEY and CDR2 reads SVGAGI. Each collaborating institution followed its own protocols to collect whole blood in K2EDTA tubes. Collaborator samples were shipped for TCRbeta analysis as frozen whole blood, isolated PBMCs, or DNA extracted from either sample type. TCRbeta CDR3 regions were amplified from genomic DNA by means of the immunoSEQ Assay, a bias-controlled multiplex PCR. The published analysis was carried out like this. Within the assay, amplification of reference gene primers was used to estimate how many nucleated cells each sample contained. To quantify the absolute abundance of each unique TCRbeta CDR3 rearrangement, sequence reads were collapsed and filtered. For each sample, productive Simpson clonality was calculated as the square root of Simpson's diversity index across productive rearrangements. TCRdb obtained this table from immuneACCESS and retained in-frame rearrangements with V and J assigned. These tables miss some clones; where compared with another copy, unresolved V genes account for less than half of the shortfall, and the remainder is unexplained. Clone size and the V and J calls come from that table; the DNA yielded D and trimming. This sample has about 100,000 clones in its table, and 85% of those were observed once. Around 2% of the sample lies in the top ten.

Recombination linked TRBV6-5 to TRBJ1-2; the D gene is perhaps TRBD1, from 5 matching bases. Material for sequencing was peripheral blood. The origin of this receptor is a woman aged 70-85 years with active or convalescent COVID-19. The DNA sequence reads TGTGCCAGCACCGGAGGGGAGGGGCTCTATGGCTACACCTTC. This codes for CASTGGEGLYGYTF.